This is a list of T cell receptor beta chains from one sample in a study of blood T cell repertoires in COVID-19. Libraries were prepared by immunoSEQ multiplex PCR; TCRdb keeps only in-frame clonotypes and omits some of them. The data hold about 180,000 clones, with just under 80% observed a single time. Sequenced sample: peripheral blood. The receptors shown here come from a man aged 70-80 years with active or convalescent COVID-19. Both conserved end residues are part of each CDR3. Fields, in order: clone size, V gene, CDR3 protein. The size entry is marked missing in some rows and otherwise reads once, few, many or a size class.

clone size: NA; V gene: TRBV18; CDR3 protein: CASSPPTSGGYEQYF
clone size: once; V gene: TRBV19; CDR3 protein: CASSPQGGADQPQHF
clone size: few; V gene: TRBV5-1; CDR3 protein: CASSLLPGQTNTEAFF
clone size: NA; V gene: TRBV29-1; CDR3 protein: CSVVEDTKETQYF
clone size: NA; V gene: TRBV15; CDR3 protein: CATSRDLAGESDYNEQFF
clone size: NA; V gene: TRBV4-1; CDR3 protein: CASSQGGKGAFF
clone size: NA; V gene: TRBV2; CDR3 protein: CASNLWTGGYGYTF
clone size: NA; V gene: TRBV6-5; CDR3 protein: CASSYSTWQGADTQYF
clone size: NA; V gene: TRBV25-1; CDR3 protein: CASTQTGGMTEAFF
clone size: few; V gene: TRBV9; CDR3 protein: CASSPSRLAFAYEQYF
clone size: NA; V gene: TRBV6-6; CDR3 protein: CASSYPGRGGETQYF
clone size: NA; V gene: TRBV11-2; CDR3 protein: CASSLNDRAYGYTF
clone size: NA; V gene: TRBV9; CDR3 protein: CASSPTGDSNQPQHF
clone size: NA; V gene: TRBV6-5; CDR3 protein: CATKAETALRPQHF
clone size: once; V gene: TRBV6-1; CDR3 protein: CASSQAGVPGGNQPQHF
clone size: NA; V gene: TRBV12-3/TRBV12-4; CDR3 protein: CASSLDRGDEQYF
clone size: once; V gene: TRBV7-9; CDR3 protein: CASSGGQGASGANVLTF
clone size: NA; V gene: TRBV7-2; CDR3 protein: CASSRGGVRNYNYGYTF
clone size: NA; V gene: TRBV4-1; CDR3 protein: CASSQDQGVMNTEAFF
clone size: NA; V gene: TRBV12-3/TRBV12-4; CDR3 protein: CASSRPKGEKLFF
clone size: NA; V gene: TRBV5-4; CDR3 protein: CASSLAVGSQETQYF
clone size: NA; V gene: TRBV5-4; CDR3 protein: CASSPYIGVDYNEQFF
clone size: NA; V gene: TRBV5-4; CDR3 protein: CASSSRKDSNYGYTF
clone size: NA; V gene: TRBV3-1/TRBV3-2; CDR3 protein: CASSQEGGYNEQFF
clone size: NA; V gene: TRBV19; CDR3 protein: CASNFGSGGEPQHF
clone size: NA; V gene: TRBV2; CDR3 protein: CASTNTLGQGRSYEQYF
clone size: NA; V gene: TRBV6-6; CDR3 protein: CASSRQGFGETQYF
clone size: once; V gene: TRBV7-8; CDR3 protein: CASSLIVGAADTQYF